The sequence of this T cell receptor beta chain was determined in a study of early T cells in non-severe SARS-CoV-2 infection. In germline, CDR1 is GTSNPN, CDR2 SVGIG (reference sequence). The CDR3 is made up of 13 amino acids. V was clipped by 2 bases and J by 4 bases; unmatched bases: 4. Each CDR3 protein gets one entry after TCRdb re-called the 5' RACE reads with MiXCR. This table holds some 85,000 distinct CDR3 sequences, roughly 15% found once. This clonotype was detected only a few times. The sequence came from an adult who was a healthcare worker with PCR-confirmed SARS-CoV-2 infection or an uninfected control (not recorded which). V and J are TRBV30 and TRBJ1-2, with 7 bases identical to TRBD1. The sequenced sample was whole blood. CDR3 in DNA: TGTGCCTGGAGTAAGGGGGCGCGCTATGGCTACACCTTC. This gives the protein CAWSKGARYGYTF.